The sequence of this TCR delta chain was determined in a study of gamma-delta chains in newborns, infants, children. The overall study: Microbial exposure reportedly drives polyclonal innate γδ T cell expansion after birth.

This clone is medium-sized within its sample. The same CDR3 is also encoded by other DNA sequences in this sample. TCRdb called clones from the reads again using CATT. This sample has about 6,900 delta-chain clones, with more than 2% found just once. J was trimmed by 0 bases and V by 3 bases; bases with no gene match: 6. The CDR3 totals 19 residues. Germline assignment: CDR1 GEAIGNYY and CDR2 EKD. The gene calls are TRDV2 and TRDJ3, with 11 bases identical to TRDD3. The sequence was collected from a child who was a newborn, infant or young child, either healthy, febrile or measles-vaccinated (not recorded which). The sample was blood. In DNA, the CDR3 is TGTGCCTGTGACTACTGGGGGATAGAAGTCTCCTGGGACACCCGACAGATGTTTTTC. This encodes CACDYWGIEVSWDTRQMFF.